The 15 T cell receptor beta chains in this list originate from one sample, sequenced in a study of shared T cell receptors in the human thymus. Produced via immunoSEQ multiplex PCR; TCRdb's table is partial and in-frame only. The sample lists about 660,000 clones, approximately 87% occurring once. These sequences were also reported in another study, on human thymus T cells.

Sample: thymocytes. Source of these receptors: a boy under three years old with a congenital heart defect.

The chain has TRBV27 and TRBJ2-7; 14 nucleotides align to TRBD2. The CDR3 runs 17 residues. The ends lost 5 bases at V and 4 bases at J; junction bases unmatched: 10. The germline gives CDR1 MNHEY, CDR2 SMNVEV (reference sequence). CDR3 in amino acids: CASSAIGTSGRGYEQYF. In DNA, the CDR3 is TGTGCCAGCAGTGCAATCGGGACTAGCGGGAGAGGGTACGAGCAGTACTTC.

The chain has TRBV7-9 and TRBJ1-2; D possibly corresponds to TRBD1 (5 bases). Trimming pared 7 bases from V and 4 bases from J, leaving 22 bases between. The CDR3 is made up of 16 amino acids. Per the germline V gene, CDR1 is SEHNR and CDR2 is FQNEAQ (reference sequence). CDR3 bases: TGTGCCAGCATCCCCCGGGGGGGAGGAGTTTTCTATGGCTACACCTTC. It codes for CASIPRGGGVFYGYTF.

This chain connects TRBV7-2 to TRBJ2-4; D possibly corresponds to TRBD2 (6 bases). Germline V gives CDR1 SGHTA, CDR2 FQGNSA. There are 14 residues in the CDR3. V lost 5 bases and J 9 bases, leaving 17 bases between the germline ends. This chain's CDR3 is CASSAGPRNGIQYF. The DNA for the CDR3 is TGTGCCAGCAGCGCGGGACCGAGGAACGGCATTCAGTACTTC.

In DNA form, the CDR3 reads TGTGCCTGGATACGGAAGCGGAGCTCCTACGAGCAGTACTTC. Protein: CAWIRKRSSYEQYF. The chain carries TRBV30 and TRBJ2-7, with a tentative D call TRBD2 (5 bases). The length of the CDR3 is 14 residues. V lost 4 bases, J lost 0 bases, and 13 bases lay in between. CDR1 is GTSNPN, CDR2 SVGIG, per germline (reference sequence).

This clone was seen a few times. The V and J genes are TRBV29-1 and TRBJ2-6; 11 nucleotides line up with TRBD2. The length of the CDR3 is 19 residues. The V segment lost 6 bases and the J segment 4 bases; nucleotides outside the gene matches: 17. Germline lookup yields CDR1 SQVTM and CDR2 ANQGSEA. Here the CDR3 reads CSVRSPGVAGGSGANVLTF. The CDR3 DNA follows: TGCAGCGTCCGAAGCCCGGGAGTAGCGGGAGGGTCGGGGGCCAACGTCCTGACTTTC.

This chain connects TRBV6-1 to TRBJ2-2, with 8 positions matching TRBD2. CDR1 and CDR2 (germline): MNHNS, SASEGT. The CDR3 has 15 amino acids. J was trimmed by 2 bases and V by 9 bases; bases with no gene match: 8. CDR3 sequence: CASWQLAGNTGELFF. The CDR3, as DNA: TGTGCCAGTTGGCAGCTAGCGGGTAACACCGGGGAGCTGTTTTTT.

The chain couples TRBV19 to TRBJ2-1; D is possibly TRBD2 (6 bases). The CDR3 runs to 14 residues. Germline values: CDR1 LNHDA, CDR2 SQIVND (reference sequence). V was cut by 0 bases and J by 8 bases, with 11 bases left in between. The CDR3 reads CASSIDLWGDEQFF. The CDR3 DNA reads TGTGCCAGTAGTATAGATTTGTGGGGGGATGAGCAGTTCTTC. Drawing the rest from reference TRBV19 and TRBJ2-1, the complete variable domain is DGGITQSPKYLFRKEGQNVTLSCEQNLNHDAMYWYRQDPGQGLRLIYYSQIVNDFQKGDIAEGYSVSREKKESFPLTVTSAQKNPTAFYLCASSIDLWGDEQFFGPGTRLTVL.

The chain links TRBV4-1 to TRBJ2-1, with D perhaps TRBD2 (5 bases). The V gene lost 0 bases and the J gene lost 6 bases, with 18 bases spanning the gap. The CDR3 loop spans 17 amino acids. From germline, CDR1 is MGHRA and CDR2 YSYEKL. The CDR3 region is CASSQDLQAFRGNEQFF. CDR3 nucleotide sequence: TGCGCCAGCAGCCAAGATCTGCAAGCGTTTCGGGGCAATGAGCAGTTCTTC.

This clone was seen a few times. Its ends do not fully match the called genes, so a read error is possible. The rearrangement joins TRBV19 to TRBJ1-5; D uncertain. The CDR3 covers 15 residues. Germline V gene sequence: CDR1 LNHDA, CDR2 SQIVND (reference sequence). CDR3 region: CASSIPETSHQPQHF. The CDR3, as DNA: TGTGCCAGTAGTATCCCAGAGACTAGCCATCAGCCCCAGCATTTT. The full variable domain, with the rest looked up from reference TRBV19 and TRBJ1-5, is DGGITQSPKYLFRKEGQNVTLSCEQNLNHDAMYWYRQDPGQGLRLIYYSQIVNDFQKGDIAEGYSVSREKKESFPLTVTSAQKNPTAFYLCASSIPETSHQPQHFGDGTRLSIL.

CDR3 loop: CASSGGTSEVDTQYF. The DNA for the CDR3 is TGTGCCAGCAGCGGAGGGACTAGCGAGGTGGATACGCAGTATTTT. The gene calls are TRBV9 and TRBJ2-3, with 10 bases lining up with TRBD2. The CDR3 totals 15 residues. Trimming took 3 bases from V and 6 from J; bases not matched to a gene: 7. Looked up from germline, CDR1 is SGDLS and CDR2 is YYNGEE. Complete variable domain (other parts from reference TRBV9 and TRBJ2-3): DSGVTQTPKHLITATGQRVTLRCSPRSGDLSVYWYQQSLDQGLQFLIQYYNGEERAKGNILERFSAQQFPDLHSELNLSSLELGDSALYFCASSGGTSEVDTQYFGPGTRLTVL.

The genes are TRBV19 and TRBJ2-1; 11 bases are a match to TRBD2. V dropped 0 bases and J dropped 5; count of bases not matched to a gene: 6. This CDR3 is 17 amino acids long. Germline CDR1 and CDR2: LNHDA and SQIVND (reference sequence). The CDR3 bases are TGTGCCAGTAGTATAGATGGGACTAGCGGACCTAACAATGAGCAGTTCTTC. It encodes CASSIDGTSGPNNEQFF.

The chain combines TRBV5-8 with TRBJ1-2, with D hard to call. V dropped 6 bases and J dropped 4 bases, with 16 bases sitting between them. Germline V CDR1 and CDR2: SGHTS, YDEGEE. The CDR3 extends over 14 amino acids. The DNA of the CDR3 is TGTGCCAGCATTCCACCCCAGATTTGCTATGGCTACACCTTC. Its translation: CASIPPQICYGYTF.

The J gene is TRBJ1-5, the V gene TRBV19; perhaps TRBD1 as D (6 bases). The germline gives CDR1 LNHDA, CDR2 SQIVND (reference sequence). The length of the CDR3 is 16 residues. Trimming shortened V by 4 bases and J by 5 bases, and 18 bases separated the two germline ends. The CDR3 coding sequence is TGTGCCAGTAGTAACTCCGGGACACGGAGCGATCAGCCCCAGCATTTT. It is translated as CASSNSGTRSDQPQHF.

V is TRBV7-9 and J is TRBJ2-7; 9 bases agree with TRBD2. CDR1 SEHNR and CDR2 FQNEAQ come from the germline V gene (reference sequence). With 5 bases clipped from V and 0 bases from J, the junction kept 5 bases outside the gene matches. This CDR3 has 15 residues. The chain's CDR3 is CASSQAGGISYEQYF. In DNA form, the CDR3 reads TGTGCCAGCAGCCAAGCGGGAGGCATCTCCTACGAGCAGTACTTC.

The chain links TRBV7-8 to TRBJ2-2, with a weak D call TRBD1 (6 bases). CDR1 is SGHVS and CDR2 is FQNEAQ in the germline V gene. V was shortened by 4 bases and J by 2 bases, with 11 bases between the two germline ends. This CDR3 is built from 15 residues. CDR3 bases: TGTGCCAGCAGCTCCCCGGGACATAACACCGGGGAGCTGTTTTTT. Translated: CASSSPGHNTGELFF. The whole variable domain, remainder taken from reference TRBV7-8 and TRBJ2-2, is GAGVSQSPRYKVAKRGQDVALRCDPISGHVSLFWYQQALGQGPEFLTYFQNEAQLDKSGLPSDRFFAERPEGSVSTLKIQRTQQEDSAVYLCASSSPGHNTGELFFGEGSRLTVL.